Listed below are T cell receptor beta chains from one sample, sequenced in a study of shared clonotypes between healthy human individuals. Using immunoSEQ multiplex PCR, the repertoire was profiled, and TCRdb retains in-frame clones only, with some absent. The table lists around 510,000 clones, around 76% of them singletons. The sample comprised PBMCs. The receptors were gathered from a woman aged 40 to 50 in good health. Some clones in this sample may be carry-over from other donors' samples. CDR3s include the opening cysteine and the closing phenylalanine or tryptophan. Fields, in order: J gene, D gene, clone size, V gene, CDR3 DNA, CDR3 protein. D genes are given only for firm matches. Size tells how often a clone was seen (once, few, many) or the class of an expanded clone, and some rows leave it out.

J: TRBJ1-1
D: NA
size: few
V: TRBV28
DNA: TGTGCCAGCACCAATCAGGAGGTCCGTGAAGCTTTCTTT
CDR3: CASTNQEVREAFF

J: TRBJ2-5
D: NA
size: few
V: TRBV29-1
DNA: TGCAGCGCCATGGCAGGGAATGGAGAGACCCAGTACTTC
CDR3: CSAMAGNGETQYF

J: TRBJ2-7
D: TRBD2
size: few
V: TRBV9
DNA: TGTGCCAGCAGCGTTTCTAGCGGGAGTACGTACGAGCAGTACTTC
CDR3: CASSVSSGSTYEQYF

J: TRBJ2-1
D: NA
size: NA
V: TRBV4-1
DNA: TGCGCCAGCAGCCTCGCATCCGACTCGACGTACGACTACAATGAGCAGTTCTTC
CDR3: CASSLASDSTYDYNEQFF

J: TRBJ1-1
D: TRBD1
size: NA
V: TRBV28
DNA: TGTGCCAGCGGGATTATGACAGGGAGTATGAACACTGAAGCTTTCTTT
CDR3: CASGIMTGSMNTEAFF

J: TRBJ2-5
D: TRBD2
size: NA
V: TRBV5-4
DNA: TGTGCCAGCAGCCTGCCGGGGACTAGCGGGAGAATACAGACCCAGTACTTC
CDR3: CASSLPGTSGRIQTQYF

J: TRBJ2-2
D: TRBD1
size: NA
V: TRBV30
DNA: TGTGCCTGGAGCCGCCACAGGGGGTACACCGGGGAGCTGTTTTTT
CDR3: CAWSRHRGYTGELFF

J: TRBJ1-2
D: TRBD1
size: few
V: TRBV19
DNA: TGTGCCAGTAGTAACCTTGACAGGGTGAGCTACACCTTC
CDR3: CASSNLDRVSYTF

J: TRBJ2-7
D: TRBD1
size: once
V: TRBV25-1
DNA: TGTGCCAGCAGACCCCGGGACAGGGTCTCCTACGAGCAGTACTTC
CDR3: CASRPRDRVSYEQYF

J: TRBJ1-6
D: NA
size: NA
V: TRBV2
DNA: TGTGCCAGCAGCGGGACCCCCTCCTATAATTCACCCCTCCACTTT
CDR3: CASSGTPSYNSPLHF

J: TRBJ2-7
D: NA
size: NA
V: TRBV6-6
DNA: TGTGCCAGCAGTTACTCGGGAACCTACGAGCAGTACTTC
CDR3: CASSYSGTYEQYF

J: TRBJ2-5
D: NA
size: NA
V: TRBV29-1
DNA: TGCAGCGTTGCCTTATTTCAGCGGGAGACCCAGTACTTC
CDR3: CSVALFQRETQYF

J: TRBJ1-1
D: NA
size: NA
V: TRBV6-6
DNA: TGTGCCAGGGAGGGGCAGTCGAACACTGAAGCTTTCTTT
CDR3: CAREGQSNTEAFF

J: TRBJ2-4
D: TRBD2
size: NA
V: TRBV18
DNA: TGTGCCAGCTCACCCTTAGCCGCTAGCGGGGGAGGGGCCAAAAACATTCAGTACTTC
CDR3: CASSPLAASGGGAKNIQYF

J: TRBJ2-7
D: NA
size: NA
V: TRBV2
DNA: TGTGCCAGCAGTGAAGAGGTTTGGGTAGGGGAGCAGTACTTC
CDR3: CASSEEVWVGEQYF

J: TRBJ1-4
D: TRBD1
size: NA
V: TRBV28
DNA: TGTGCCAGCGGGACAGAAGGAGTTGCAACTAATGAAAAACTGTTTTTT
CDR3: CASGTEGVATNEKLFF

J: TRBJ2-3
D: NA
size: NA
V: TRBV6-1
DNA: TGTGCCAGCAGTGATGGTCGGCGGCCCACAGATACGCAGTATTTT
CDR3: CASSDGRRPTDTQYF

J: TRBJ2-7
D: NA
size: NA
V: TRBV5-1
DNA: TGCGCCAGCAGCTTGGGGACAGTCTGGGAGCAGTACTTC
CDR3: CASSLGTVWEQYF

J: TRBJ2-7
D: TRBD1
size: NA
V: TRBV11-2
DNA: TGTGCCAGCAGCTCCAATACAGGGGGCGCCTACGAGCAGTACTTC
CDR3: CASSSNTGGAYEQYF

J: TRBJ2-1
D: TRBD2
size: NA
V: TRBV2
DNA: TGTGCCAGCAGTGCGGGACTAGCGGGATATGAGCAGTTCTTC
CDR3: CASSAGLAGYEQFF

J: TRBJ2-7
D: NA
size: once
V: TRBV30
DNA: TGTGCCTGGACCCGATCCTACGAGCAGTACTTC
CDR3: CAWTRSYEQYF

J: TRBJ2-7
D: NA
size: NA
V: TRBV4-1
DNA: TGCGCCAGCAGCCAAGATGTCGCCATAATCTACGAGCAGTACTTC
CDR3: CASSQDVAIIYEQYF

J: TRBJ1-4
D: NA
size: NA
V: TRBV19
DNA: TGTGCCAGTAGTATCCTTGGAGGATCTAACCTGGTTTTT
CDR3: CASSILGGSNLVF

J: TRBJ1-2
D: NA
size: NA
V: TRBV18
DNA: TGTGCCAGCTCACCACCGGAAGGGTTCTATGGCTACACCTTC
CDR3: CASSPPEGFYGYTF

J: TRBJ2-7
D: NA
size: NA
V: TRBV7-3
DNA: TGTGCCAGCAGCCGCGAGCCAGGGGCTTACGAGCAGTACTTC
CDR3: CASSREPGAYEQYF

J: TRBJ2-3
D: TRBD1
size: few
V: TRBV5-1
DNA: TGCGCCAGCAGCACTAGGACAGGGGTGGCTACGCAGTATTTT
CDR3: CASSTRTGVATQYF

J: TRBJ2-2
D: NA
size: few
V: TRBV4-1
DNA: TGCGCCAGCAGCCATACTTTTACCGGGGAGCTGTTTTTT
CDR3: CASSHTFTGELFF

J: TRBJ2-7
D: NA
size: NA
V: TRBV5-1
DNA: TGCGCCAGCAGCTTCTCCGGGGGAGAATACGAGCAGTACTTC
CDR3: CASSFSGGEYEQYF

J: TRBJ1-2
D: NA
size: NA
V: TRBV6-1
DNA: TGTGCCAGCAGACGGGACCTCGGGAGCTATGGCTACACCTTC
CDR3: CASRRDLGSYGYTF

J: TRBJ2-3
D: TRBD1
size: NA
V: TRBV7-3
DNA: TGTGCCAGCAGCTTAGGGAAGGGGACAGGGGGAGATACGCAGTATTTT
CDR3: CASSLGKGTGGDTQYF

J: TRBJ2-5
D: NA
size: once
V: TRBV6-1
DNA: TGTGCCAGCGGGGGGCCTATTCGCCAAGAGACCCAGTACTTC
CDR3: CASGGPIRQETQYF

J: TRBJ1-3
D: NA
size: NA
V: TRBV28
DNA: TGTGCCAGCAGTTCCGAGGAAAGAAACACCATATATTTT
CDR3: CASSSEERNTIYF

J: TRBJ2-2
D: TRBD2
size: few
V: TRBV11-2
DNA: TGTGCCAGCAGCACTTGGACTAGCGGGAGGCTCGCGGGAACCGGGGAGCTGTTTTTT
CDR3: CASSTWTSGRLAGTGELFF

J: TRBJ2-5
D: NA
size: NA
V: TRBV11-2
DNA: TGTGCCAGCAGCTTAGGTTTCAGACCCTTTATACGAGAGACCCAGTACTTC
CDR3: CASSLGFRPFIRETQYF

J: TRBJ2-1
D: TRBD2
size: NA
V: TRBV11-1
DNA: TGTGCCAGCAGCCCCCCTAGCGGGAGGCCCTCCTACAATGAGCAGTTCTTC
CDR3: CASSPPSGRPSYNEQFF

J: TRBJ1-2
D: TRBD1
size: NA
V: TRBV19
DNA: TGTGCCAGTAGGGGGACAGGGGGCCTCGTCGGGAACTATGGCTACACCTTC
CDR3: CASRGTGGLVGNYGYTF

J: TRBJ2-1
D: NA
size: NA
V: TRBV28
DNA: TGTGCCAGCAGTGCAGGGAACAATGAGCAGTTCTTC
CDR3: CASSAGNNEQFF

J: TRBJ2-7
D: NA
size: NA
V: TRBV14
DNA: TGTGCCAGCAGCCCTCAGGGCTACCGGGTCCACGAGCAGTACTTC
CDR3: CASSPQGYRVHEQYF

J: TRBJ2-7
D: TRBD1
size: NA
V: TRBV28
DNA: TGTGCCAGCAGCCCCGGGGACAGACCGGCGGGGTACTTC
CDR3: CASSPGDRPAGYF

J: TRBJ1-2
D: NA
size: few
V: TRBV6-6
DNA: TGTGCCAGCAGGAGACAGGCCTCTAACTATGGCTACACCTTC
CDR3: CASRRQASNYGYTF

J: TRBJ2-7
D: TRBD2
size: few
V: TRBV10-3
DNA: TGTGCCGTCATGAACTCAGCGGGGGGGAATAACTACGAGCAGTACTTC
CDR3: CAVMNSAGGNNYEQYF

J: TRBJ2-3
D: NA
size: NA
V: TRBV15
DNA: TGTGCCACCAGCAGACGTCAACAGACGCAGTATTTT
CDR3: CATSRRQQTQYF

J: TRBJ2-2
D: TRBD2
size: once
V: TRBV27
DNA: TGTGCCAGCAGGGGAGGGGTTTACACCGGGGAGCTGTTTTTT
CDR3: CASRGGVYTGELFF